This T cell receptor beta chain was captured by sequencing in a study of blood T cell repertoires in COVID-19. Looking at the study overall: Collection of acute and convalescent COVID-19 samples took place in the United States, Italy and Spain. PBMCs, B-cell-depleted T cells, or T cells provided the cDNA or gDNA that made up the material.

How the authors handled the data: Nucleated cell counts were estimated from reference gene primer amplification. Profiled with immunoSEQ multiplex PCR; TCRdb holds only in-frame clones, not every one. The V and J calls and clone size are taken from that table; D and trimming were inferred from the DNA. This repertoire shows about 250,000 clones, approximately 79% found once; its top ten account for 4% to 6%. The CDR3 has 14 residues. The germline CDR1 and CDR2 sequences are SGHRS and YFSETQ. V lost 2 bases and J lost 7, with 12 bases in between. The sequenced material came from peripheral blood. This sequence originates from a woman aged 80 or older with active or convalescent COVID-19. V gene TRBV5-1 combines with J gene TRBJ1-4, with D hard to call. DNA for the CDR3: TGCGCCAGCAGCTTAGAGGAAGGTAGTGAAAAACTGTTTTTT. It yields the protein CASSLEEGSEKLFF.